This TCR beta chain originates from a study of spatial heterogeneity in lung cancer. Each molecule of TCR cDNA was tagged with one unique molecular identifier. One entry per CDR3 protein, called by TCRdb with MiXCR from the 5' RACE reads. This table has 20,000 to 25,000 distinct CDR3 sequences, roughly 4.2% appearing once. Trimming pared 6 bases from V and 2 bases from J, leaving 10 bases between. CDR3 length: 13 amino acids. Germline V lookup: CDR1 MNHEY, CDR2 SMNVEV (reference sequence). The sample's time point: sample taken at primary tumor resection. Sequencing covered unsorted whole RNA taken from tumor, nontumor lung or frozen PBMC. The 72 donors had untreated early-stage non-small cell lung cancer. At least ten counts were recorded for this clonotype.

The source material was PBMCs, sampled at surgery. This clonotype originated in a male donor with early-stage non-small cell lung cancer. This chain uses TRBV27 with TRBJ1-2; D is ambiguous. The CDR3 loop is CASSRRANYGYTF. CDR3 in DNA: TGTGCCAGCAGCCGAAGGGCAAACTATGGCTACACCTTC.